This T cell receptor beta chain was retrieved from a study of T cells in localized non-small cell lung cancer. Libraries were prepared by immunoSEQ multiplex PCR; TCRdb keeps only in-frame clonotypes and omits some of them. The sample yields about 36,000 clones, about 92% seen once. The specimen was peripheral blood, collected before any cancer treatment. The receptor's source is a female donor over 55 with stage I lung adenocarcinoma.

The chain's CDR3 is CASSLATWTGNEKLFF. In DNA, the CDR3 is TGCGCCAGCAGCTTGGCCACTTGGACAGGGAACGAAAAACTGTTTTTT. The rearrangement uses TRBV5-1 and TRBJ1-4, with 8 bases aligning to TRBD1. The V gene's germline CDR1 is SGHRS and CDR2 YFSETQ. Losses at the gene ends were 0 bases for V and 8 bases for J; bases not matched to a gene: 9. There are 16 residues in the CDR3.